This is a list of T cell receptor beta chains from one sample in a study of patients and donors after allogeneic stem cell transplantation. TCRdb re-called the RT-PCR reads with MiXCR, one entry per CDR3 protein. The repertoire includes about a million distinct CDR3 sequences, around 17% of them detected once, and around 6% sits in the top ten. Sequenced material: blood, either unsorted or a sorted T cell fraction (not recorded which). These receptors came from a human donor who was either an allogeneic HSCT recipient or a stem cell or donor lymphocyte infusion donor (not recorded which). It is not recorded whose cells these are; they may come from a transplant donor. CDR3s include the opening cysteine and the closing phenylalanine or tryptophan.

v_call	j_call	cdr3_aa
TRBV20-1	TRBJ1-5	CSAVPNSVGQPQHF
TRBV29-1	TRBJ1-1	CSVTRDTRNTEAFF
TRBV4-2	TRBJ2-1	CASSQDYGHNEQFF
TRBV20-1	TRBJ1-1	CSARDWGFNTEAFF
TRBV7-9	TRBJ1-2	CASREEGYTF
TRBV20-1	TRBJ1-5	CSASPPWTGVSNQPQHF
TRBV9	TRBJ2-5	CASSVAPRETQYF
TRBV4-2	TRBJ1-1	CASSQEDRPTEAFF
TRBV5-5	TRBJ1-1	CASSYRPTPNTEAFF
TRBV7-2	TRBJ2-3	CASSRLIGGYTDTQYF
TRBV12-3/TRBV12-4	TRBJ2-1	CASSSEGAIRYSYNEQFF
TRBV20-1	TRBJ2-3	CSARRRVSSTDTQYF
TRBV9	TRBJ2-5	CASSPTPRGWETQYF
TRBV5-1	TRBJ1-2	CASSLQGESGFGYTF
TRBV5-5	TRBJ2-7	CASSLVWTTGFYEQYF
TRBV28	TRBJ1-3	CASSLPGGASSGNTIYF
TRBV5-1	TRBJ2-3	CASSLAKTGEIDTQYF
TRBV9	TRBJ2-3	CASSVGGFTDTQYF
TRBV12-3/TRBV12-4	TRBJ2-7	CASSSGGSYYEQYF
TRBV20-1	TRBJ2-7	CSAREAQREDPEQYF
TRBV2	TRBJ2-7	CASSRTRGNEQYF
TRBV4-2	TRBJ1-6	CASTPGQQNSPLHF
TRBV3-1	TRBJ1-5	CASSQGPHGGSQPQHF
TRBV9	TRBJ2-2	CASSRDVARGTGELFF
TRBV6-1	TRBJ1-3	CASRGRESSGNTIYF
TRBV19	TRBJ1-6	CASSIATGTDNSPLHF
TRBV5-1	TRBJ2-7	CASSSTSLEPYEQYF
TRBV5-1	TRBJ2-2	CASSPSGAAGELFF
TRBV29-1	TRBJ2-1	CSVTEFHNEQFF
TRBV5-1	TRBJ2-5	CASSFTPQETQYF
TRBV27	TRBJ1-3	CASSAARQGNTIYF
TRBV4-1	TRBJ1-2	CASSQDRLPYGYTF
TRBV7-8	TRBJ1-5	CASSLDGTENQPQHF
TRBV20-1	TRBJ2-3	CSAQEGLAKDTQYF
TRBV15	TRBJ2-7	CATSREVRKPEYF
TRBV15	TRBJ2-1	CATSRDRAEDEQFF
TRBV11-2	TRBJ1-1	CASSLDDTEAFF
TRBV19	TRBJ1-1	CASSKGRVNTEAFF
TRBV4-1	TRBJ2-1	CASSQSLAGAYNEQFF
TRBV20-1	TRBJ1-1	CSAREGTIPNTEAFF
TRBV7-2	TRBJ2-1	CASSRSSHEQFF
TRBV15	TRBJ1-6	CATSRDRQASSYNSPLHF
TRBV12-3/TRBV12-4	TRBJ2-2	CASSMDRAHDHTGELFF
TRBV5-1	TRBJ2-2	CASSYSGRATGELFF
TRBV5-1	TRBJ1-1	CASSLGGTGDTEAFF
TRBV5-1	TRBJ2-1	CASSLRGNTYNEQFF
TRBV5-1	TRBJ1-5	CASSLGFPDGTYQPQHF